This T cell receptor beta chain was identified in a study of cytomegalovirus exposure and HLA in healthy donors. This clone is a singleton in its sample. V gave up 1 base and J gave up 6 bases; unmatched junction bases: 6. CDR3 length: 16 residues. The germline V gene encodes CDR1 SEHNR and CDR2 FQNEAQ (reference sequence). Researchers ran the PCR with 60 Vbeta and 13 Jbeta primers. Assay used: immunoSEQ multiplex PCR; TCRdb lists only in-frame clones, some missing. Altogether over 150,000 clones are present, approximately 80% being singletons, with the ten largest covering over 2.5%. Sequenced sample: PBMCs. This TCR was recovered from a woman aged 40 to 49 in good health and CMV-seropositive. The chain employs TRBV7-9 and TRBJ2-4, with 10 positions matching TRBD1. CDR3: CASSLDGGQGRNIQYF. The CDR3, as DNA: TGTGCCAGCAGCTTAGACGGGGGACAGGGGAGAAACATTCAGTACTTC. Supplemented by reference TRBV7-9 and TRBJ2-4, the full variable domain reads DTGVSQNPRHKITKRGQNVTFRCDPISEHNRLYWYRQTLGQGPEFLTYFQNEAQLEKSRLLSDRFSAERPKGSFSTLEIQRTEQGDSAMYLCASSLDGGQGRNIQYFGAGTRLSVL.